This T cell receptor beta chain appears in the sequencing data of a study of preoperative IRX-2 immunotherapy in early breast cancer. The treatment: preoperative locoregional IRX-2 cytokine immunotherapy. Samples came from a phase Ib trial of preoperative locoregional IRX-2 cytokine immunotherapy. The germline CDR1 and CDR2 sequences are MNHNS and SASEGT. This CDR3 contains 11 residues. The germline V and J ends were trimmed by 7 bases and 4 bases, with 4 bases remaining between them. The assay was immunoSEQ multiplex PCR, and TCRdb's table has in-frame clones only and misses some. The table has roughly 14,000 clones, roughly 93% seen once.

This chain links TRBV6-1 with TRBJ1-4; D unclear. Sampling was conducted from a patient treated with IRX-2 immunotherapy. The sequence was collected from a human donor with breast cancer. The CDR3 reads CASTFNEKLFF. CDR3 coding DNA: TGTGCCAGCACTTTTAATGAAAAACTGTTTTTT.